One and the same sample provided the 2 T cell receptor beta chains below, sequenced in a study of shared clonotypes between healthy human individuals. The assay was immunoSEQ multiplex PCR, and TCRdb's table has in-frame clones only and misses some. Among some 2,500,000 clones listed, around 90% were seen once. The sequenced material came from naive CD4+ T cells from PBMCs. Subset described: CD45RA+ positively selected. The receptor source for this set is a man between 18 and 35 years old in good health. Some clones in this sample may be carry-over from other donors' samples.

The chain recombines TRBV7-9 with TRBJ2-3; D gene ambiguous. The CDR3 extends over 14 amino acids. Trimming removed 4 bases from V and 4 bases from J, with 12 bases in between. Germline V CDR1 and CDR2: SEHNR, FQNEAQ (reference sequence). The CDR3 nucleotides are TGTGCCAGCAGCTACCACGTCGCGGCAGATACGCAGTATTTT. Translated, it gives CASSYHVAADTQYF.

This clone appeared a few times. The V call is TRBV6-1, the J call TRBJ1-1; the D gene is possibly TRBD1 (5 bases). Germline values: CDR1 MNHNS, CDR2 SASEGT. The length of the CDR3 is 14 residues. Between the trimmed V and J ends, which lost 6 bases and 1 base, there was a span of 12 bases. CDR3 DNA sequence: TGTGCCAGCAGAACGACAGCGGGGAACACTGAAGCTTTCTTT. Its translation is CASRTTAGNTEAFF.